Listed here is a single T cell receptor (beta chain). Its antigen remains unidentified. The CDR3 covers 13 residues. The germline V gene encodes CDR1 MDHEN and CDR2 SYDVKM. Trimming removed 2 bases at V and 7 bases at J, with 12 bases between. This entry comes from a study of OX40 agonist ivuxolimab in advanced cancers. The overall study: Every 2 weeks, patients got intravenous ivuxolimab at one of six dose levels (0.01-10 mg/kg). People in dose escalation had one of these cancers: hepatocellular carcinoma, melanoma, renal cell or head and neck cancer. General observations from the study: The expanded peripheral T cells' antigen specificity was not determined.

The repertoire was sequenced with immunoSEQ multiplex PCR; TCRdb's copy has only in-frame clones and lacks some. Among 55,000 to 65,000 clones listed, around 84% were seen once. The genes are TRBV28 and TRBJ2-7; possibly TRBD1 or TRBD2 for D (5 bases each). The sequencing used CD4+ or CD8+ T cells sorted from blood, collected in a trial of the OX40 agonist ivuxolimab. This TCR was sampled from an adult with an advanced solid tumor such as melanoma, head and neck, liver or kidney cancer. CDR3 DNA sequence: TGTGCCAGCAGTTTAGGGACCTCGGGGGAGCAGTACTTC. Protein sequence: CASSLGTSGEQYF.